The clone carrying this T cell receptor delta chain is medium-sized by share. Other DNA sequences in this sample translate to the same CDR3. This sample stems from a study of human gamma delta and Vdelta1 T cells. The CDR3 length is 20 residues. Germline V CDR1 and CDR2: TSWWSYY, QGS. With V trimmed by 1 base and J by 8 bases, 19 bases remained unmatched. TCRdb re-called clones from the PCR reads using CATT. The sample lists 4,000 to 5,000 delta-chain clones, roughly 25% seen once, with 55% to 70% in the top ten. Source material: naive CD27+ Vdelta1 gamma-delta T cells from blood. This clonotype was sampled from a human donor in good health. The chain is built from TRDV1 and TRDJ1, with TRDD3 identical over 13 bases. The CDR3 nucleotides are TGTGCTCTTGGGGAACAGTTCGACCTGCCCGTACTGGGGGATACGTGCAAACTCATCTTT. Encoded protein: CALGEQFDLPVLGDTCKLIF.